The sequence of this TCR beta chain was determined in a study of blood T cells in healthy people across ages. Germline-derived CDR1 and CDR2 are LGHDT and YNNKEL (reference sequence). V lost 0 bases to trimming and J lost 6 bases; unmatched junction nucleotides: 9. CDR3 size: 16 residues. For the second PCR, which ran for roughly 6 to 12 cycles, a sample-barcoded 5' primer and a J-beta primer mix were used. Via MiXCR, TCRdb re-called the 5' RACE reads, giving one row per CDR3 protein. Here the sample spans about 600,000 distinct CDR3 sequences, about 45% being singletons. The chain employs TRBV3-1 and TRBJ2-3; 7 positions match TRBD2. The sample comprised blood. The TCR originated in a man older than 75 in good health. The CDR3 is CASSQDPGGGLDTQYF. The DNA of the CDR3 is TGTGCCAGCAGCCAAGATCCGGGGGGAGGATTGGATACGCAGTATTTT.